These T cell receptor beta chains were read from a single sample in a study of blood T cell repertoires in COVID-19. The method was immunoSEQ multiplex PCR; TCRdb's version includes in-frame clones alone and lacks a portion of them. The sample has about 20,000 clones; more than 70% are singletons. Source material: peripheral blood. The receptors stem from a human donor in a cohort sampled during active COVID-19. Both conserved end residues are part of each CDR3. A D gene is named only where the DNA matches it firmly. Not every row has a clone size; where given, it reads once, few, many or a size class.

TGTGCCAGCAGTTCCCATGGACAAAACTACGAGCAGTACTTC,CASSSHGQNYEQYF,NA,TRBJ2-7,NA,TRBV6-5
TGTGCCAGCAGTGGCGGGACAGTAGCCAAAAACATTCAGTACTTC,CASSGGTVAKNIQYF,NA,TRBJ2-4,NA,TRBV2
TGTGCCAGCAGTTACGGACAGATCTCTAGCACAGATACGCAGTATTTT,CASSYGQISSTDTQYF,NA,TRBJ2-3,NA,TRBV2
TGTGCCAGCAGTGAAGATAGGACAGGAAAAGATACGCAGTATTTT,CASSEDRTGKDTQYF,TRBD1,TRBJ2-3,NA,TRBV2
TGTGCCAGCGGGCCACAGAGCTCTGGGGCCAACGTCCTGACTTTC,CASGPQSSGANVLTF,NA,TRBJ2-6,NA,TRBV27
TGTGCCAGCAGGCCTAGTGGACAGGGGAATTCACCCCTCCACTTT,CASRPSGQGNSPLHF,TRBD1,TRBJ1-6,NA,TRBV4-2
TGTGCCAGCAGCTTAAATAGGAAGGGGGAACAGTACTTC,CASSLNRKGEQYF,NA,TRBJ2-7,once,TRBV7-8
TGTGCCAGCACCGAGCCAGGGGGCTCCTACAATGAGCAGTTCTTC,CASTEPGGSYNEQFF,TRBD1,TRBJ2-1,once,TRBV28
TGTGCCAGCAGCGTCGGGGCGGGGGATACAGATACGCAGTATTTT,CASSVGAGDTDTQYF,TRBD2,TRBJ2-3,NA,TRBV25-1
TGTGCCAGCAGCCAAGAGGTTATTCGGGACAGTCGAGGGGAGCTGTTTTTT,CASSQEVIRDSRGELFF,TRBD1,TRBJ2-2,NA,TRBV4-2
TGTGCCAGTAGTATCGACAGATCCACCGGGGAGCTGTTTTTT,CASSIDRSTGELFF,NA,TRBJ2-2,NA,TRBV19
TGTGCCAGCGAACGGGAGCTAGACTATGGCTACACCTTC,CASERELDYGYTF,NA,TRBJ1-2,once,TRBV2
TGTGCCAGCAGCCTTTTATCGGGTCACGAGCAGTACTTC,CASSLLSGHEQYF,NA,TRBJ2-7,NA,TRBV3-1/TRBV3-2
TGTGCCACCAGATCCGCTAGCGACAACACCGGGGAGCTGTTTTTT,CATRSASDNTGELFF,NA,TRBJ2-2,NA,TRBV24-1
TGTGCCAGCAGGACAGGCCAGCATGTCACTGAAGCTTTCTTT,CASRTGQHVTEAFF,NA,TRBJ1-1,NA,TRBV13
TGTGCCAGCAGTCTAGCGGGCTCCTACAATGAGCAGTTCTTC,CASSLAGSYNEQFF,TRBD2,TRBJ2-1,NA,TRBV27
TGCGCCAGCAGCCAAGGGACAGACGCTAACTATGGCTACACCTTC,CASSQGTDANYGYTF,NA,TRBJ1-2,few,TRBV4-1
TGTGCCAGCAGCTTAGAGGGGGCTATCTATGGCTACACCTTC,CASSLEGAIYGYTF,TRBD1,TRBJ1-2,NA,TRBV7-9
TGTGCCATCAGCGGGCAGGCGGGAGGCTCCTACAATGAGCAGTTCTTC,CAISGQAGGSYNEQFF,TRBD2,TRBJ2-1,NA,TRBV10-3
TGTGCCAGCAGTTTAGGGCTAGCGGGATACACAGATACGCAGTATTTT,CASSLGLAGYTDTQYF,TRBD2,TRBJ2-3,NA,TRBV28
TGCGCCAGCAGCCTGGGGGCATTACAGGATGAAAAACTGTTTTTT,CASSLGALQDEKLFF,NA,TRBJ1-4,NA,TRBV5-1
TGTGCCAGCAGCGGACAGGGACGAGAGACCCAGTACTTC,CASSGQGRETQYF,TRBD1,TRBJ2-5,NA,TRBV28
TGCGCCAGCAGCTCGACAGGGGAGAGCAATCAGCCCCAGCATTTT,CASSSTGESNQPQHF,TRBD1,TRBJ1-5,NA,TRBV5-1
TGTGCCAGCAGTTACTCCGGCGGCCCCGACGAAGCTTTCTTT,CASSYSGGPDEAFF,NA,TRBJ1-1,NA,TRBV6-5
TGCGCCAGCAGCCCGGGACTAGACCCAGATACGCAGTATTTT,CASSPGLDPDTQYF,TRBD2,TRBJ2-3,NA,TRBV10-1
TGTGCCAGCTCCCTGGCGGGACCTGCCTACGAGCAGTACTTC,CASSLAGPAYEQYF,NA,TRBJ2-7,NA,TRBV2
TGTGCCAGCAGTTCGGACCATAGCGGGAGGGCGCCCGGGGAGCTGTTTTTT,CASSSDHSGRAPGELFF,TRBD2,TRBJ2-2,NA,TRBV28
TGTGCCAGCAGCCCTACTAGCTTGGGCCAAGGGACCCAGTACTTC,CASSPTSLGQGTQYF,NA,TRBJ2-5,NA,TRBV28